A single sample is the source of the 6 T cell receptor beta chains below, sequenced in a study of blood T cell repertoires in COVID-19. The method was immunoSEQ multiplex PCR; TCRdb's version includes in-frame clones alone and lacks a portion of them. Among approximately 250,000 clones, roughly 86% were seen once, and the ten largest hold about 8.8%. Sequencing used peripheral blood. These TCRs come from a man aged 40-55 years with active or convalescent COVID-19.

This clone was picked up one time. This chain uses TRBV7-6 with TRBJ2-7; 10 nucleotides match TRBD2. Per germline, CDR1 SGHVS and CDR2 FNYEAQ. The CDR3 has 16 amino acids. V lost 5 bases, J lost 1 base, and 8 bases stayed unmatched. The CDR3 coding sequence is TGTGCCAGCAGCCCCGGGACTAGCGAAAGATCCTACGAGCAGTACTTC. It yields the protein CASSPGTSERSYEQYF.

The chain is built from TRBV11-2 and TRBJ2-5; TRBD1 might be the D (5 bases). CDR1 is SGHAT and CDR2 is FQNNGV in the germline V gene. The CDR3 is 16 amino acids. V was shortened by 4 bases and J by 4 bases, with 19 bases between the two germline ends. The CDR3 DNA sequence: TGTGCCAGCAGCTGGAACCAGGGTCTCGTATTAGAGACCCAGTACTTC. Protein sequence: CASSWNQGLVLETQYF.

J is TRBJ1-1 and V is TRBV1; the table calls TRBD1, which could not be checked here. TRBV1 is annotated as a pseudogene. The CDR3 covers 13 residues. CDR3 region: CTSLGVFPTEAFF. CDR3 bases: TGCACCAGCTTGGGCGTATTCCCCACTGAAGCTTTCTTT.

The chain combines TRBV21-1 with TRBJ2-5; TRBD2 is the table's D call, not checked against the DNA. TRBV21-1 is labeled a pseudogene. CDR3 length: 18 residues. The CDR3 nucleotides are TGTGCCAGCAGCGACACGGAGAGGACTAGCTTAGTACAAGAGACCCAGTACTTC. Translation: CASSDTERTSLVQETQYF.

V gene TRBV10-3 combines with J gene TRBJ2-1, with TRBD2 matching over 9 bases. The V segment lost 4 bases and the J segment 6 bases; nucleotides outside the gene matches: 16. The CDR3 runs to 18 residues. Germline CDR1 and CDR2: ENHRY and SYGVKD. The CDR3 DNA reads as TGTGCCATCAGTGGTTCGGCAGCGGGAGGACGCCCCACCAATGAGCAGTTCTTC. It specifies CAISGSAAGGRPTNEQFF.

V usage is TRBV30 and J usage is TRBJ1-2; D not resolved. The CDR3 contains 11 residues. Trimming stripped 2 bases from V and 6 bases from J, with 7 bases between. Germline CDR1 GTSNPN, CDR2 SVGIG (reference sequence). The CDR3 bases are TGTGCCTGGAGTACCGGGGATGGCTACACCTTC. As protein: CAWSTGDGYTF.